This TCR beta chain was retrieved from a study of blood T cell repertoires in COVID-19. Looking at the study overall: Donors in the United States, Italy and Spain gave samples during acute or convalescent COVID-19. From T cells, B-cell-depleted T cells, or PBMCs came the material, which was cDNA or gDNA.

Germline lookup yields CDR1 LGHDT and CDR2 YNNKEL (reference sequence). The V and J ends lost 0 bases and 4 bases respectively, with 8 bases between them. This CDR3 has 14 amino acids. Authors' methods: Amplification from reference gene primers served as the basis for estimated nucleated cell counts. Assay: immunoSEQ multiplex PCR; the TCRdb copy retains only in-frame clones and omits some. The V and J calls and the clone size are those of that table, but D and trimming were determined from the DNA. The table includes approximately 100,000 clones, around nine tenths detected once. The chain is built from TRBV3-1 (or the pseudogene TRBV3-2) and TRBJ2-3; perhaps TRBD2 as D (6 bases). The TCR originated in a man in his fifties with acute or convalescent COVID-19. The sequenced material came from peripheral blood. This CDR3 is CASSQEGRSDTQYF. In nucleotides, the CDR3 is TGTGCCAGCAGCCAAGAGGGGAGGTCAGATACGCAGTATTTT.